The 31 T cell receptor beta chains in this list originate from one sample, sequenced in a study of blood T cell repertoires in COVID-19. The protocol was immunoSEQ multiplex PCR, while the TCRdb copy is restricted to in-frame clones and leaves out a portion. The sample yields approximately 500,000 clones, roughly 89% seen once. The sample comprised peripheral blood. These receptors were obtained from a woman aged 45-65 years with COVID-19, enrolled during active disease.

CDR3 sequence: CASIPAGDGGYTF. The CDR3 DNA reads TGTGCCAGTATCCCCGCAGGGGATGGGGGCTACACCTTC. The chain employs TRBV19 and TRBJ1-2; the D gene is possibly TRBD1 (6 bases). The V gene's germline CDR1 is LNHDA and CDR2 SQIVND (reference sequence). The CDR3 runs to 13 residues. Trimming pared 7 bases from V and 8 bases from J, leaving 17 bases between. Full variable domain (remainder filled in from reference TRBV19 and TRBJ1-2): DGGITQSPKYLFRKEGQNVTLSCEQNLNHDAMYWYRQDPGQGLRLIYYSQIVNDFQKGDIAEGYSVSREKKESFPLTVTSAQKNPTAFYLCASIPAGDGGYTFGSGTRLTVV.

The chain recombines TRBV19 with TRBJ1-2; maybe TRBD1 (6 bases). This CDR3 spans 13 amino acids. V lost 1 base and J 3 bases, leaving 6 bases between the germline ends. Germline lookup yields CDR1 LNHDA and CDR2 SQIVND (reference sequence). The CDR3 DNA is TGTGCCAGTAGTATAGCAGGGGACTATGGCTACACCTTC. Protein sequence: CASSIAGDYGYTF.

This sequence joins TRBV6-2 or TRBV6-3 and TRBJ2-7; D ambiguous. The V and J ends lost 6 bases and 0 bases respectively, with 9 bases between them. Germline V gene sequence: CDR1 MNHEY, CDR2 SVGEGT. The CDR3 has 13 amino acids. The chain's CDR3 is CASSKLASYEQYF. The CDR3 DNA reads TGTGCCAGCAGCAAGCTCGCCTCCTACGAGCAGTACTTC.

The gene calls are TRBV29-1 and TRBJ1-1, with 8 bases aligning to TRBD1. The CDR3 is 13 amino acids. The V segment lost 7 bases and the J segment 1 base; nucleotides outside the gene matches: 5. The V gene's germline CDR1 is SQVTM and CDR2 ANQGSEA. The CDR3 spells CSARDRPNTEAFF. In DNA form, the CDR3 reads TGCAGCGCCCGGGACAGGCCGAACACTGAAGCTTTCTTT.

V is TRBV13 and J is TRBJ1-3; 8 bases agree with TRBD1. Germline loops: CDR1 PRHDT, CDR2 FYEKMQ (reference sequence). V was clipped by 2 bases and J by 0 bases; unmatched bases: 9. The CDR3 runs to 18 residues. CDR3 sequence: CASSLSPTGDFSGNTIYF. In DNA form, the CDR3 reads TGTGCCAGCAGCTTATCCCCGACAGGGGACTTCTCTGGAAACACCATATATTTT.

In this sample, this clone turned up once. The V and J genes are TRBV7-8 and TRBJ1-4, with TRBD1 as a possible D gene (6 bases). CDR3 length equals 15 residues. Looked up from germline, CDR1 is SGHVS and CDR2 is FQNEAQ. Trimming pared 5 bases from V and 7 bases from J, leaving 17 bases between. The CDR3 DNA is TGTGCCAGCAGCCGAGGAGGGGGTGGGAGTGAAAAACTGTTTTTT. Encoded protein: CASSRGGGGSEKLFF.

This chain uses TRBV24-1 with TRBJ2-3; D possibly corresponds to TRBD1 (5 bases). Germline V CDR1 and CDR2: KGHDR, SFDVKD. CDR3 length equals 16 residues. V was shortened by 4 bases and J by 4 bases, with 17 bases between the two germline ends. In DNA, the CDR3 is TGTGCCACCAGTGACCCTCAGGGTCCACTACCAGATACGCAGTATTTT. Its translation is CATSDPQGPLPDTQYF.

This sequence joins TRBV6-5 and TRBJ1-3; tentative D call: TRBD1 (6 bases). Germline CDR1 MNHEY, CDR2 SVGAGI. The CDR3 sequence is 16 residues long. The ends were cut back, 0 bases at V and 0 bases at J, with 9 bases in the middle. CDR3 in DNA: TGTGCCAGCAGTTACTCGGACAGAGACTCTGGAAACACCATATATTTT. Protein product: CASSYSDRDSGNTIYF.

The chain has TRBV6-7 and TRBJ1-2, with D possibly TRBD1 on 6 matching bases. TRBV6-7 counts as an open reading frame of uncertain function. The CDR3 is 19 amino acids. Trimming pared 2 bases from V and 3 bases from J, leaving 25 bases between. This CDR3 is CASSYLNQGRNKTDYGYTF. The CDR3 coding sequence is TGTGCCAGCAGTTACCTCAATCAGGGGCGGAATAAAACAGACTATGGCTACACCTTC.

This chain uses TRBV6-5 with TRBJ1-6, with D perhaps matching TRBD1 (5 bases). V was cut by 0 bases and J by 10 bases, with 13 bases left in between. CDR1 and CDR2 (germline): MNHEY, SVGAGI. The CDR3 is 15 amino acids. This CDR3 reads CASSYSNRPGSPLHF. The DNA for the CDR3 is TGTGCCAGCAGTTACTCGAACAGGCCCGGGTCACCCCTCCACTTT.

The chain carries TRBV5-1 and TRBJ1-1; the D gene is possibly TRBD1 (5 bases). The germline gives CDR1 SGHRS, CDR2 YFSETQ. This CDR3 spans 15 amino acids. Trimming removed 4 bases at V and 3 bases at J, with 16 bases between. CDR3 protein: CASSQDPGSDTEAFF. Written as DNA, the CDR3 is TGCGCCAGCAGCCAGGACCCAGGGTCCGACACTGAAGCTTTCTTT.

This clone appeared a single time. CDR3: CASSPSGVFAFYEQYF. DNA for the CDR3: TGTGCCAGCAGTCCCTCAGGCGTCTTTGCCTTCTACGAGCAGTACTTC. The V gene is TRBV7-2, the J gene TRBJ2-7, with D unresolved. Germline assignment: CDR1 SGHTA and CDR2 FQGNSA. This CDR3 has 16 residues. The V and J ends lost 6 bases and 3 bases respectively, with 21 bases between them.

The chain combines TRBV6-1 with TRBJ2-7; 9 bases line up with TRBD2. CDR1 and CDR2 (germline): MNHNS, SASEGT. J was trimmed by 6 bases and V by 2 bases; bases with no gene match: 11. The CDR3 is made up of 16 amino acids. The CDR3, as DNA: TGTGCCAGCAGTGAAAATCCGGGACTAGCAGTCCGCGAGCAGTACTTC. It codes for CASSENPGLAVREQYF.

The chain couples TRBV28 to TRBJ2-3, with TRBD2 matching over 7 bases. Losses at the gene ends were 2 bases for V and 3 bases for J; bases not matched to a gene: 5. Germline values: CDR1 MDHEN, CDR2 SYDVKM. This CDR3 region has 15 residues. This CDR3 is CASSLGGGGTDTQYF. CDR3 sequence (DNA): TGTGCCAGCAGTTTAGGGGGGGGTGGAACAGATACGCAGTATTTT.

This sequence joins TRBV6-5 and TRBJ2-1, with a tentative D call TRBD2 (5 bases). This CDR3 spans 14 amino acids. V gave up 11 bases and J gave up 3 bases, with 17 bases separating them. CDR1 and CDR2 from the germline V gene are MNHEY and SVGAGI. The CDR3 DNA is TGTGCCGCCAGCAAGACGGGGAACTACAATGAGCAGTTCTTC. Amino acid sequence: CAASKTGNYNEQFF.

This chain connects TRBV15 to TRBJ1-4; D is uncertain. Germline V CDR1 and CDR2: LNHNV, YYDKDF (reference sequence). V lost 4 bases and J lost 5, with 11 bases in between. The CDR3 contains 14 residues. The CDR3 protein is CATSTKSGNEKLFF. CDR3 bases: TGTGCCACCAGCACGAAATCCGGGAATGAAAAACTGTTTTTT.

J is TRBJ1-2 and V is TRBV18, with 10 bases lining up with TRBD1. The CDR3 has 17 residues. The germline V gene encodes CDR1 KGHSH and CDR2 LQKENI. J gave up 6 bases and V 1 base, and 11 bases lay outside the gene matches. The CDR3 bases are TGTGCCAGCTCACCACTTGGGACAGGGGTAGCAATTGATGGCTACACCTTC. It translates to CASSPLGTGVAIDGYTF. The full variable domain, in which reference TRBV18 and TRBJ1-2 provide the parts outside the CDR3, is NAGVMQNPRHLVRRRGQEARLRCSPMKGHSHVYWYRQLPEEGLKFMVYLQKENIIDESGMPKERFSAEFPKEGPSILRIQQVVRGDSAAYFCASSPLGTGVAIDGYTFGSGTRLTVV.

CDR3 in amino acids: CASSEWESNQPQHF. CDR3 DNA sequence: TGCGCCAGCAGTGAATGGGAGAGCAATCAGCCCCAGCATTTT. The chain couples TRBV10-2 to TRBJ1-5; D is ambiguous. The germline V and J ends were trimmed by 3 bases and 1 base, with 7 bases remaining between them. The CDR3 length is 14 residues. The germline CDR1 and CDR2 sequences are WSHSY and SAAADI.

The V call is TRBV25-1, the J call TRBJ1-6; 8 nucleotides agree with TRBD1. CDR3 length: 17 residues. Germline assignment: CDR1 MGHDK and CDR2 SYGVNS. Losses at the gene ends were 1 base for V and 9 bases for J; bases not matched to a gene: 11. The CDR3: CASSEFGEDREGSPLHF. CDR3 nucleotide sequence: TGTGCCAGCAGTGAATTTGGCGAGGACAGGGAGGGTTCACCCCTCCACTTT.

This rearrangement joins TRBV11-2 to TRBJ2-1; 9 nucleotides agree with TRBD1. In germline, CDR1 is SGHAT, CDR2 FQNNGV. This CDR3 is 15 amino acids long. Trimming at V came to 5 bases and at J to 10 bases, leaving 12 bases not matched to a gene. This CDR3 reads CASSARDRVEGEQFF. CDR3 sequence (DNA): TGTGCCAGCAGCGCTCGGGACAGGGTGGAAGGGGAGCAGTTCTTC. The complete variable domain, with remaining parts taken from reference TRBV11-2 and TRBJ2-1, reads EAGVAQSPRYKIIEKRQSVAFWCNPISGHATLYWYQQILGQGPKLLIQFQNNGVVDDSQLPKDRFSAERLKGVDSTLKIQPAKLEDSAVYLCASSARDRVEGEQFFGPGTRLTVL.

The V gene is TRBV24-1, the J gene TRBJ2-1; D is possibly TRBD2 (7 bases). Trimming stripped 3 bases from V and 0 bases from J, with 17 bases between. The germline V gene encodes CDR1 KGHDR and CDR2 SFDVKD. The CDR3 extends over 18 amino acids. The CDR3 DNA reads TGTGCCACCAGTGATCCCTCGGGGGGCGCCAGCTCCTACAATGAGCAGTTCTTC. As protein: CATSDPSGGASSYNEQFF.

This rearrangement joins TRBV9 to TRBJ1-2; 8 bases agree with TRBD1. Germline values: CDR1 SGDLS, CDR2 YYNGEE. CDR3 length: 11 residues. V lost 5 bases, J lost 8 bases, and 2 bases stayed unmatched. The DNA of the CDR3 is TGTGCCAGCAGGACAGGGGAAGGCTACACCTTC. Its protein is CASRTGEGYTF. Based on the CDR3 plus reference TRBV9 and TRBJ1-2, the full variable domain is DSGVTQTPKHLITATGQRVTLRCSPRSGDLSVYWYQQSLDQGLQFLIQYYNGEERAKGNILERFSAQQFPDLHSELNLSSLELGDSALYFCASRTGEGYTFGSGTRLTVV.

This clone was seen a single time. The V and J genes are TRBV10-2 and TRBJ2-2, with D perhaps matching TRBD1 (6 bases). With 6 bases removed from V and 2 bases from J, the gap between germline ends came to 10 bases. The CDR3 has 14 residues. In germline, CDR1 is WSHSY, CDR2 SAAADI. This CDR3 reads CASSRGSNTGELFF. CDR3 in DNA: TGCGCCAGCAGCAGGGGAAGCAACACCGGGGAGCTGTTTTTT.

CDR3 nucleotide sequence: TGCGCCAGCAGCCAGAAAGCCGGGGGAACTACTAGCACAGATACGCAGTATTTT. Protein sequence: CASSQKAGGTTSTDTQYF. The genes are TRBV4-1 and TRBJ2-3, with D perhaps TRBD2 (6 bases). CDR3 size: 18 residues. V lost 3 bases and J lost 0, with 19 bases in between. The germline V gene has CDR1 MGHRA and CDR2 YSYEKL.

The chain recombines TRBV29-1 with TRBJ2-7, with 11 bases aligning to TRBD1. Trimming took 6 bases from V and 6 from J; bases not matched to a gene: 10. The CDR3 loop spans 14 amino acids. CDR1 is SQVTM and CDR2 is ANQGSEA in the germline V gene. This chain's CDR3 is CSVGSGTGGREQYF. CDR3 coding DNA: TGCAGCGTGGGGTCGGGGACAGGGGGGCGCGAGCAGTACTTC.

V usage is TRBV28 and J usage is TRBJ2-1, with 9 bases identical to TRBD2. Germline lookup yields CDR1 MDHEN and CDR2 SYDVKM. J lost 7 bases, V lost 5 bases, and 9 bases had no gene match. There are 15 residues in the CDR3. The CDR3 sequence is CASSPGTSYRNEQFF. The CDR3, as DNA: TGTGCCAGCAGTCCCGGGACTAGCTATAGGAATGAGCAGTTCTTC.

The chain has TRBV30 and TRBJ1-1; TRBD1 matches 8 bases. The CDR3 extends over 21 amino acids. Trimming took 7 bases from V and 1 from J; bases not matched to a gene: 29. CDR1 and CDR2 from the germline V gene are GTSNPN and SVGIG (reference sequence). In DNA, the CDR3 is TGTGCCTCTCAGCTGGGGGCAGGGGGCGTCCCACCGCGCCCGAAGAACACTGAAGCTTTCTTT. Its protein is CASQLGAGGVPPRPKNTEAFF.

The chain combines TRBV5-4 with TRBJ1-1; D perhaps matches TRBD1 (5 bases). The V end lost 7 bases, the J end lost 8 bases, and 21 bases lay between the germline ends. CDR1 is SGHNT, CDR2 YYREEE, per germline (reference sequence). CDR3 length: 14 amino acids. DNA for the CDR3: TGTGCCAGCCGCGTTCTTCAGGGTAGCCCCGAAGCTTTCTTT. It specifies CASRVLQGSPEAFF.

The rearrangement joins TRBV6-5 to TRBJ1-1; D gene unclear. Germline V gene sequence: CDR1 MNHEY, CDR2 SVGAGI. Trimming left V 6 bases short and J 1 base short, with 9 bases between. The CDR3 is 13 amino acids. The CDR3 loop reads CASRNRQNTEAFF. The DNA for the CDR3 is TGTGCCAGCAGGAACCGACAGAACACTGAAGCTTTCTTT.

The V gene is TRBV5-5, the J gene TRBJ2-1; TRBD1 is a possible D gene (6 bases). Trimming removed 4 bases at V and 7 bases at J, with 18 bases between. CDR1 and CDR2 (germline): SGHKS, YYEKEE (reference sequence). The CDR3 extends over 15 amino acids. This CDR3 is CASSPVSGGPNEQFF. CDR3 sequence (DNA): TGTGCCAGCAGCCCCGTATCTGGGGGCCCTAATGAGCAGTTCTTC.

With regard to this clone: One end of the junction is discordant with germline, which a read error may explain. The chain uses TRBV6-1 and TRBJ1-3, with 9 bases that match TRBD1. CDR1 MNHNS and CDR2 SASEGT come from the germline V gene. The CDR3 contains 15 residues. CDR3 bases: TGTGCCAGCATTGAAACAGGGGGCCCTGGAAACACCATATATTTT. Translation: CASIETGGPGNTIYF.